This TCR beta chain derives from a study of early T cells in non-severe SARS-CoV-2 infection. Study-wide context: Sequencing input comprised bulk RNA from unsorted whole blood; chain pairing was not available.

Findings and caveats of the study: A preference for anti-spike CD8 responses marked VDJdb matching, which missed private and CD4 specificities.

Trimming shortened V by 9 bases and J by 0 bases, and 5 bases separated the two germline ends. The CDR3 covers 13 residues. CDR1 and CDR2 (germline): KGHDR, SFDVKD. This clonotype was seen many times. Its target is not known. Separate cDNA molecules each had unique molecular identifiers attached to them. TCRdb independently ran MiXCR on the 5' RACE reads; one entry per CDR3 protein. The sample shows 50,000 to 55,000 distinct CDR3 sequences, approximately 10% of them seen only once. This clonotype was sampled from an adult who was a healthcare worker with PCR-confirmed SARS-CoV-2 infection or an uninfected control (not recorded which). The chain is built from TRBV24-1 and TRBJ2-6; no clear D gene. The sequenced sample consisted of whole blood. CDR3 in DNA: TGTGCCACCCGGGCCTCTGGGGCCAACGTCCTGACTTTC. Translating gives CATRASGANVLTF.